One T cell receptor beta chain is described in this entry. The CDR3 has 17 amino acids. Germline V lookup: CDR1 LGHDT, CDR2 YNNKEL (reference sequence). V lost 4 bases and J 3 bases, leaving 21 bases between the germline ends. This specimen comes from a study of blood T cell repertoires in COVID-19. Study-level information: COVID-19 samples, acute and convalescent, were from the United States, Italy and Spain. In each case, the material was cDNA or gDNA derived from T cells, B-cell-depleted T cells, or PBMCs.

In the authors' methods: Estimates of nucleated cell counts were drawn from the amplification of reference gene primers. The protocol was immunoSEQ multiplex PCR, while the TCRdb copy is restricted to in-frame clones and leaves out a portion. V, J and clone size were drawn from that table, and D and trimming were deduced from the DNA. The top ten clones hold over 10% of a sample with around 290,000 clones, roughly 90% of them seen once. Sequencing used peripheral blood. This clonotype was sampled from a woman in her 70s with COVID-19, enrolled during active disease. The chain uses TRBV3-1 (or the pseudogene TRBV3-2) and TRBJ2-5, with D perhaps TRBD1 (6 bases). CDR3 protein: CASSRGTTHSAEETQYF. The CDR3 region has the DNA TGTGCCAGCAGCCGAGGGACAACCCATTCGGCGGAAGAGACCCAGTACTTC.